The 32 T cell receptor beta chains below come from one sample, sequenced in a study of T cell repertoires in cytomegalovirus infection. TCRdb reprocessed the reads via MiXCR and lists one record per CDR3 protein. The sample has 200,000 to 250,000 distinct CDR3 sequences, 22% seen once. The material sequenced was CD8+ T cells from PBMCs. These receptor sequences come from a human donor in good health (CMV status not recorded). Some clones in this sample may be carry-over from other donors' samples.

Only a few counts were recorded for this clonotype. The chain combines TRBV7-9 with TRBJ1-2; D is ambiguous. The CDR3 covers 12 residues. Germline values: CDR1 SEHNR, CDR2 FQNEAQ (reference sequence). V was clipped by 2 bases and J by 7 bases, with 8 bases between them. CDR3 bases: TGTGCCAGCAGCTTATATCTGGTTGGCTACACCTTC. It yields the protein CASSLYLVGYTF.

This sequence joins TRBV5-1 and TRBJ2-5; TRBD1 or TRBD2 may be the D gene (5 bases each). Germline CDR1 and CDR2: SGHRS and YFSETQ. V lost 4 bases and J lost 2, with 15 bases in between. This CDR3 has 15 amino acids. The CDR3 DNA reads TGCGCCAGCAGCCGATTTCCGGGACCACAAGAGACCCAGTACTTC. Translating it yields CASSRFPGPQETQYF.

This clonotype was detected a few times. V usage is TRBV28 and J usage is TRBJ1-6; TRBD1 matches at 7 bases. The CDR3 has 16 amino acids. The germline V gene encodes CDR1 MDHEN and CDR2 SYDVKM. V lost 5 bases, J lost 7 bases, and 11 bases stayed unmatched. CDR3 sequence reads: CASSPRGTASNSPLHF. The DNA for the CDR3 is TGTGCCAGCAGTCCTCGAGGGACAGCGTCAAATTCACCCCTCCACTTT.

The CDR3 reads CASCGTSISTDTQYF. In DNA, the CDR3 is TGTGCCAGCTGCGGGACGAGCATTAGCACAGATACGCAGTATTTT. The rearrangement uses TRBV6-5 and TRBJ2-3; D is perhaps TRBD2 (6 bases). The CDR3 is 15 amino acids. Between the trimmed V and J ends, which lost 8 bases and 0 bases, there was a span of 15 bases. Germline V gene sequence: CDR1 MNHEY, CDR2 SVGAGI.

In this sample, this clonotype turned up many times. V gene TRBV28 combines with J gene TRBJ1-2; D is ambiguous. The CDR3 consists of 16 residues. V lost 2 bases and J 4 bases, leaving 17 bases between the germline ends. Germline V gives CDR1 MDHEN, CDR2 SYDVKM. The CDR3 DNA reads as TGTGCCAGCAGTTTAGGATCGGGAACTTTAACCTATGGCTACACCTTC. Residues: CASSLGSGTLTYGYTF.

This chain joins TRBV7-2 and TRBJ2-5; D tentatively reads TRBD1 or TRBD2 (5 bases each). The V end lost 5 bases, the J end lost 2 bases, and 15 bases lay between the germline ends. The CDR3 runs 15 residues. In germline, CDR1 is SGHTA, CDR2 FQGNSA. The CDR3 nucleotides are TGTGCCAGCAGCCCCGAGGGGTATTTGCAAGAGACCCAGTACTTC. It encodes CASSPEGYLQETQYF.

The chain has TRBV7-2 and TRBJ2-7; D gene ambiguous. This CDR3 is built from 13 residues. Between the trimmed V and J ends, which lost 4 bases and 6 bases, there was a span of 13 bases. Germline CDR1 SGHTA, CDR2 FQGNSA. CDR3 residues: CASSYNPDGEQYF. Here the CDR3 DNA reads TGTGCCAGCAGCTATAACCCGGACGGCGAGCAGTACTTC.

V and J are TRBV5-6 and TRBJ2-5; 7 nucleotides align to TRBD2. Per the germline V gene, CDR1 is SGHDT and CDR2 is YYEEEE. V was pared by 0 bases and J by 4 bases, with 3 bases of the junction left unmatched. CDR3 size: 14 residues. CDR3 nucleotides: TGTGCCAGCAGCTTGGCGGCGGGGGTAGAGACCCAGTACTTC. Its protein is CASSLAAGVETQYF.

The chain links TRBV11-1 to TRBJ2-2; D may correspond to TRBD1 or TRBD2 (5 bases each). V was pared by 5 bases and J by 5 bases, with 15 bases between. The germline V gene encodes CDR1 SGHAT and CDR2 FQDESV (reference sequence). This CDR3 comprises 15 residues. CDR3 coding DNA: TGTGCCAGCAGCCCACCGGGACCTAGGACCGGGGAGCTGTTTTTT. Amino acid sequence: CASSPPGPRTGELFF.

This clonotype occurred many times. The chain's CDR3 is CASSIGQSYSNQPQHF. For the CDR3, the DNA is TGTGCCAGCAGCATCGGACAGTCCTATAGCAATCAGCCCCAGCATTTT. This chain joins TRBV28 and TRBJ1-5, with D possibly being TRBD1 (6 bases). The CDR3 is made up of 16 amino acids. V was cut by 6 bases and J by 0 bases, with 15 bases left in between. Germline V gives CDR1 MDHEN, CDR2 SYDVKM.

This clonotype was counted at least ten times. The chain joins TRBV7-6 to TRBJ2-2, with 13 bases aligning to TRBD2. The length of the CDR3 is 18 residues. The junction had 12 bases not matched to a gene; V was cut back by 5 bases and J by 6 bases. In germline, CDR1 is SGHVS, CDR2 FNYEAQ. The CDR3 nucleotides are TGTGCCAGCAGCCTGACTAGCGGGGGGACCGCAGGCGCCGGGGAGCTGTTTTTT. It translates to CASSLTSGGTAGAGELFF.

The V gene is TRBV7-9, the J gene TRBJ2-7; tentatively, D is TRBD2 (6 bases). The CDR3 totals 13 residues. Germline values: CDR1 SEHNR, CDR2 FQNEAQ (reference sequence). V was cut by 7 bases and J by 1 base, with 11 bases left in between. CDR3 sequence (DNA): TGTGCCAGCATTCCGGGGGATTCCTACGAGCAGTACTTC. Its protein product is CASIPGDSYEQYF.

The V gene is TRBV6-2 or TRBV6-3, the J gene TRBJ2-1, with 8 bases that match TRBD2. CDR1 and CDR2 from the germline V gene are MNHEY and SVGEGT. The CDR3 is 18 residues long. Germline trimming cut 0 bases from V and 1 base from J; bases unmatched to any gene: 8. The CDR3 reads CASSYSVLGGESYNEQFF. Here the CDR3 DNA reads TGTGCCAGCAGTTACTCCGTCCTCGGGGGGGAGTCCTACAATGAGCAGTTCTTC.

This clonotype was counted a few times. V and J are TRBV2 and TRBJ2-7, with TRBD2 matching over 8 bases. J gave up 9 bases and V 5 bases, and 12 bases lay outside the gene matches. The V gene's germline CDR1 is SNHLY and CDR2 FYNNEI. The CDR3 sequence is 14 residues long. CDR3: CASSPGTSLRGQYF. For the CDR3, the DNA is TGTGCCAGCAGTCCCGGGACTAGTCTACGAGGGCAGTACTTC.

The chain is built from TRBV6-6 and TRBJ2-7; D may be TRBD2 (6 bases). Germline CDR1 reads MNHNY; CDR2 reads SVGAGI (reference sequence). With 4 bases removed from V and 5 bases from J, the gap between germline ends came to 15 bases. The CDR3 runs 14 residues. For the CDR3, the DNA is TGTGCCAGCAGTTTTGAGACTAGAATCGACGAGCAGTACTTC. Its protein is CASSFETRIDEQYF.

This clonotype was counted between two and nine times. The chain recombines TRBV7-9 with TRBJ2-7; TRBD2 might be the D (6 bases). Trimming took off 7 bases at V and 5 bases at J, with 18 bases between the two ends. This CDR3 contains 14 residues. CDR1 and CDR2 (germline): SEHNR, FQNEAQ (reference sequence). Here the CDR3 reads CASTNVAGTHEQYF. The CDR3 DNA is TGTGCCAGCACCAACGTTGCGGGGACCCACGAGCAGTACTTC.

This clonotype was recorded at least ten times. The V call is TRBV20-1, the J call TRBJ1-5, with D tentatively TRBD1 (6 bases). This CDR3 is 14 amino acids long. Trimming removed 0 bases at V and 5 bases at J, with 11 bases between. Germline lookup yields CDR1 DFQATT and CDR2 SNEGSKA (reference sequence). The CDR3, as DNA: TGCAGTGCTAGAGATTGGGCAGGGGATCAGCCCCAGCATTTT. Translated: CSARDWAGDQPQHF.

This clonotype has more than one count but fewer than ten. The rearrangement joins TRBV7-6 to TRBJ2-5; perhaps TRBD1 as D (5 bases). Trimming left V 5 bases short and J 0 bases short, with 13 bases between. The V gene's germline CDR1 is SGHVS and CDR2 FNYEAQ. The CDR3 is 15 amino acids. For the CDR3, the DNA is TGTGCCAGCAGCGAAGGACAACTGTACCAAGAGACCCAGTACTTC. Its protein is CASSEGQLYQETQYF.

The chain carries TRBV28 and TRBJ2-7, with TRBD2 identical over 11 bases. The CDR3 spans 15 residues. The V gene's germline CDR1 is MDHEN and CDR2 SYDVKM. V lost 5 bases to trimming and J lost 2 bases; unmatched junction nucleotides: 5. CDR3 loop: CASSQGLAVPYEQYF. CDR3 coding DNA: TGTGCCAGCAGTCAGGGACTAGCGGTACCCTACGAGCAGTACTTC. The variable domain in full, completed from reference TRBV28 and TRBJ2-7, reads DVKVTQSSRYLVKRTGEKVFLECVQDMDHENMFWYRQDPGLGLRLIYFSYDVKMKEKGDIPEGYSVSREKKERFSLILESASTNQTSMYLCASSQGLAVPYEQYFGPGTRLTVT.

This clonotype has just one count. The gene calls are TRBV28 and TRBJ2-1, with 12 bases that match TRBD2. This CDR3 comprises 19 residues. Germline values: CDR1 MDHEN, CDR2 SYDVKM. The trim removed 2 bases at V and 3 bases at J, leaving 11 bases unmatched. This CDR3 is CASSLPRKWTSGDYNEQFF. The CDR3 DNA is TGTGCCAGCAGTTTACCCCGAAAATGGACTAGCGGGGACTACAATGAGCAGTTCTTC.

This clonotype was seen a few times. The rearrangement links TRBV28 to TRBJ2-2; either TRBD1 or TRBD2 may fit D (5 bases each). This CDR3 contains 16 residues. Trimming left V 4 bases short and J 5 bases short, with 17 bases between. CDR1 is MDHEN and CDR2 is SYDVKM in the germline V gene. The CDR3 coding sequence is TGTGCCAGCAGTTCCTTTGGGGGAAGTACGACCGGGGAGCTGTTTTTT. Its translation is CASSSFGGSTTGELFF. The full variable domain, its missing parts supplied by reference TRBV28 and TRBJ2-2, is DVKVTQSSRYLVKRTGEKVFLECVQDMDHENMFWYRQDPGLGLRLIYFSYDVKMKEKGDIPEGYSVSREKKERFSLILESASTNQTSMYLCASSSFGGSTTGELFFGEGSRLTVL.

This rearrangement joins TRBV2 to TRBJ2-1; TRBD1 matches at 12 bases. Trimming at V came to 0 bases and at J to 5 bases, leaving 8 bases not matched to a gene. The V gene's germline CDR1 is SNHLY and CDR2 FYNNEI. CDR3 length: 18 amino acids. DNA of the CDR3: TGTGCCAGCAGTGAAGCGCTTCCGGGACAGGGGGCTGACAATGAGCAGTTCTTC. It encodes CASSEALPGQGADNEQFF.

Ten or more counts support this clonotype. This chain uses TRBV29-1 with TRBJ2-7; 7 bases map to TRBD2. After removal of 7 bases from V and 2 bases from J, the junction contained 11 bases not matched to a gene. CDR1 and CDR2 (germline): SQVTM, ANQGSEA. CDR3 length equals 14 residues. The CDR3 DNA reads as TGCAGCGCGCGAGCCGGGGGGTTCGCCTACGAGCAGTACTTC. It translates to CSARAGGFAYEQYF.

The rearrangement uses TRBV2 and TRBJ2-5, with TRBD2 matching 8 bases. Germline lookup yields CDR1 SNHLY and CDR2 FYNNEI. The CDR3 has 18 residues. The junction had 14 bases not matched to a gene; V was cut back by 4 bases and J by 1 base. The CDR3 here is CASSGASGLTTRQETQYF. CDR3 nucleotides: TGTGCCAGCAGTGGGGCTAGCGGGCTAACTACCCGCCAAGAGACCCAGTACTTC.

This clonotype was counted between two and nine times. The chain links TRBV4-2 to TRBJ2-2; 13 bases fit TRBD2. Per germline, CDR1 LGHNA and CDR2 YNFKEQ. Losses at the gene ends were 1 base for V and 6 bases for J; bases not matched to a gene: 2. The CDR3 runs to 16 residues. The CDR3 region is CASSQGLAGGPGELFF. The CDR3 DNA follows: TGTGCCAGCAGCCAAGGACTAGCGGGGGGCCCCGGGGAGCTGTTTTTT.

This clonotype has only a few counts. The chain links TRBV7-6 to TRBJ2-7, with D unclear. Germline assignment: CDR1 SGHVS and CDR2 FNYEAQ. Trimming cost V 0 bases and J 6 bases, with 9 bases left between them. The CDR3 sequence is 13 residues long. The CDR3 here is CASSLAPSGEQYF. CDR3 DNA sequence: TGTGCCAGCAGCTTAGCTCCGTCGGGCGAGCAGTACTTC. Based on the CDR3 plus reference TRBV7-6 and TRBJ2-7, the full variable domain is GAGVSQSPRYKVTKRGQDVALRCDPISGHVSLYWYRQALGQGPEFLTYFNYEAQQDKSGLPNDRFSAERPEGSISTLTIQRTEQRDSAMYRCASSLAPSGEQYFGPGTRLTVT.

The sample holds many counts of this clonotype. The V call is TRBV7-9, the J call TRBJ2-7; possibly TRBD1 or TRBD2 for D (5 bases each). The CDR3 totals 13 residues. CDR1 and CDR2 (germline): SEHNR, FQNEAQ (reference sequence). Trimming shortened V by 4 bases and J by 3 bases, and 10 bases separated the two germline ends. CDR3 bases: TGTGCCAGCAGCTGGGACGGAAGCTACGAGCAGTACTTC. This sequence encodes CASSWDGSYEQYF. Looking up the rest from reference TRBV7-9 and TRBJ2-7 gives the full variable domain: DTGVSQNPRHKITKRGQNVTFRCDPISEHNRLYWYRQTLGQGPEFLTYFQNEAQLEKSRLLSDRFSAERPKGSFSTLEIQRTEQGDSAMYLCASSWDGSYEQYFGPGTRLTVT.

Comment on this clonotype: A clone one base away is much larger, so this may be a read error. The chain carries TRBV28 and TRBJ2-5; D perhaps matches TRBD2 (5 bases). CDR1 is MDHEN, CDR2 SYDVKM, per germline. The CDR3 spans 14 residues. Here the CDR3 DNA reads TGTGCCAACAGTCCGCCTAGCTCCGGAGAGACCCAGTACTTC. It translates to CANSPPSSGETQYF.

The rearrangement links TRBV13 to TRBJ2-7; D gene ambiguous. The CDR3 covers 13 residues. Between the trimmed V and J ends, which lost 7 bases and 5 bases, there was a span of 15 bases. Looked up from germline, CDR1 is PRHDT and CDR2 is FYEKMQ (reference sequence). The CDR3 reads CASTHNVDHEQYF. CDR3 coding DNA: TGTGCCAGCACCCATAACGTGGACCACGAGCAGTACTTC.

The sample holds many counts of this clonotype. The rearrangement uses TRBV6-1 and TRBJ1-2; D might be TRBD1 (6 bases). CDR3 length: 15 residues. V was pared by 7 bases and J by 8 bases, with 23 bases between. Germline CDR1 reads MNHNS; CDR2 reads SASEGT. CDR3 sequence: CASNRRGGSEEGYTF. As DNA, the CDR3 is TGTGCCAGCAACCGGAGGGGGGGCAGTGAAGAAGGCTACACCTTC.

The chain couples TRBV7-9 to TRBJ2-2; tentatively, D is TRBD1 (6 bases). The CDR3 extends over 17 amino acids. From germline, CDR1 is SEHNR and CDR2 FQNEAQ (reference sequence). Trimming removed 1 base at V and 4 bases at J, with 16 bases between. CDR3 sequence reads: CASSLGDSGQSTGELFF. As DNA, the CDR3 is TGTGCCAGCAGCTTAGGAGATTCGGGACAATCCACCGGGGAGCTGTTTTTT.

Many counts were recorded for this clonotype. This chain joins TRBV7-3 and TRBJ2-1, with 7 nucleotides matching TRBD1. V lost 0 bases, J lost 7 bases, and 12 bases stayed unmatched. Looked up from germline, CDR1 is SGHTA and CDR2 is FQGTGA. The CDR3 length is 17 residues. The CDR3 loop reads CASSLTSGTASLNEQFF. In DNA form, the CDR3 reads TGTGCCAGCAGCTTAACCTCCGGGACAGCCTCGTTAAATGAGCAGTTCTTC.